A single T cell receptor (beta chain) is shown here with its context. The CDR3 totals 15 residues. CDR1 and CDR2 (germline): LGHDT, YNNKEL (reference sequence). Trimming pared 0 bases from V and 0 bases from J, leaving 8 bases between. The source of the sample is a study of blood T cell repertoires in COVID-19. Study-wide context: PBMCs, B-cell-depleted T cells, or T cells were the source of the cDNA or gDNA that made up the material.

The method was immunoSEQ multiplex PCR; TCRdb's version includes in-frame clones alone and lacks a portion of them. This sample has over 300,000 clones, with 65% to 90% found just once. This sequence joins TRBV3-1 (or the pseudogene TRBV3-2) and TRBJ1-2, with unresolved D. The sample was peripheral blood. The source of this sequence is a human donor in a cohort sampled during active COVID-19. The CDR3 coding sequence is TGTGCCAGCAGCCAAGATCCGTTAGCTAACTATGGCTACACCTTC. The encoded protein is CASSQDPLANYGYTF.